The T cell receptor (beta chain) under discussion was sequenced for a study of cytomegalovirus exposure and HLA in healthy donors. Looked up from germline, CDR1 is SGHVS and CDR2 is FQNEAQ. CDR3 size: 15 residues. Trimming cost V 4 bases and J 2 bases, with 14 bases left between them. Primers: 60 Vbeta forward and 13 Jbeta reverse. Data came from immunoSEQ multiplex PCR; TCRdb stores just in-frame clones and leaves some out. This sample has about 130,000 clones, with 83% found just once. Sample: PBMCs. V gene TRBV7-8 combines with J gene TRBJ1-2; a weak D match, TRBD1 (5 bases). The TCR comes from a woman aged 40 to 50 in good health and CMV-seropositive. The CDR3 bases are TGTGCCAGCAGCTCCCGACAGAACACCAACTATGGCTACACCTTC. This gives the protein CASSSRQNTNYGYTF.